These T cell receptor beta chains were read from a single sample in a study of cytomegalovirus exposure and HLA in healthy donors. Sequencing used immunoSEQ multiplex PCR; TCRdb keeps in-frame clones, though not all of them. The sample includes about 190,000 clones, 60% to 80% of them seen just once. The specimen sequenced was PBMCs. The origin of the receptors is a woman between 18 and 29 years old in good health and CMV-seronegative. CDR3s include the opening cysteine and the closing phenylalanine or tryptophan. A D gene is named only where the DNA matches it firmly. Clone size is given for some rows only: seen once, a few or many times, or a class if the clone is expanded.

J gene	clone size	D gene	V gene	CDR3 DNA	CDR3 protein
TRBJ2-7	-	-	TRBV19	TGTGCCAGTAGTATTATAGTAACCGATACCTACGAGCAGTACTTC	CASSIIVTDTYEQYF
TRBJ2-3	-	-	TRBV5-4	TGTGCCAGCAGCTTGGGATGGACTGAGCGGAACACAGATACGCAGTATTTT	CASSLGWTERNTDTQYF
TRBJ2-5	once	TRBD1	TRBV5-1	TGCGCCAGCAGCTCGGGACAGGTCCTACAAGAGACCCAGTACTTC	CASSSGQVLQETQYF
TRBJ1-6	-	TRBD1	TRBV7-3	TGTGCCAGCAGCCCCGGGACAGTCAATTCACCCCTCCACTTT	CASSPGTVNSPLHF
TRBJ1-5	-	TRBD1	TRBV19	TGTGCCAGTAGTATAAAACAGGGGGCAAATCGAAATCAGCCCCAGCATTTT	CASSIKQGANRNQPQHF
TRBJ2-2	once	TRBD2	TRBV28	TGTGCCAGCACCCAGACCGGGGGGTGGGGAAACACCGGGGAGCTGTTTTTT	CASTQTGGWGNTGELFF
TRBJ2-5	-	TRBD2	TRBV4-2	TGTGCCAGCAGCCAAGACGCTAGCGGGGTAGTTGGAGGGACCCAGTACTTC	CASSQDASGVVGGTQYF
TRBJ2-7	-	TRBD1	TRBV6-1	TGTGCCAGCAGTGACCCACTGGGACAGGGGATGTACGAGCAGTACTTC	CASSDPLGQGMYEQYF
TRBJ2-3	-	-	TRBV29-1	TGCAGCGTTGAAGATAACAGGCTTGGCACAGATACGCAGTATTTT	CSVEDNRLGTDTQYF
TRBJ1-4	few	TRBD1	TRBV19	TGTGCCAGTAGTACCCGGGGACAGTTCCCGGAAAAACTGTTTTTT	CASSTRGQFPEKLFF
TRBJ1-4	-	-	TRBV5-1	TGCGCCAGCAGCTTGGAGGGGGGGACTAATGAAAAACTGTTTTTT	CASSLEGGTNEKLFF
TRBJ1-1	-	TRBD1	TRBV27	TGTGCCAGCAGCCCCGACAGGGGACCCACTTTGAACACTGAAGCTTTCTTT	CASSPDRGPTLNTEAFF
TRBJ1-1	-	-	TRBV20-1	TGCAGTGCCTCCTCAGGCTCTGAAGCTTTCTTT	CSASSGSEAFF
TRBJ2-1	-	TRBD2	TRBV30	TGTGCCTGGAGTGTACAGGGACTAGCGGGAATCTACAATGAGCAGTTCTTC	CAWSVQGLAGIYNEQFF
TRBJ1-2	-	-	TRBV6-5	TGTGCCAGCAGCCTGACAGCTACCCCTCGGGGCTACACCTTC	CASSLTATPRGYTF
TRBJ2-4	-	-	TRBV19	TGTGCCAGTAGACCGACAGGTGGAAACATTCAGTACTTC	CASRPTGGNIQYF
TRBJ2-3	-	-	TRBV30	TGTGCCTGGACCAGGGGAACTAGCACAGATACGCAGTATTTT	CAWTRGTSTDTQYF
TRBJ2-5	-	-	TRBV27	TGTGCCAGCAGTTTCCTGATAGGGGGAATAGCGAGCGAGACCCAGTACTTC	CASSFLIGGIASETQYF
TRBJ2-1	-	-	TRBV4-3	TGCGCCAGCAGCCAAGAGTACGGGAGCTCCTACAATGAGCAGTTCTTC	CASSQEYGSSYNEQFF
TRBJ1-4	-	-	TRBV25-1	TGTGCCAGCAGAGGTGCAGGGGAGAGTGAAAAACTGTTTTTT	CASRGAGESEKLFF
TRBJ1-1	-	-	TRBV7-9	TGTGCCAGCAGCTTTCCGGACACATACCGGAACACTGAAGCTTTCTTT	CASSFPDTYRNTEAFF
TRBJ2-2	-	-	TRBV11-2	TGTGCCAGCAGCTTAGTGGGGACGGGGGGCCCGATCACCGGGGAGCTGTTTTTT	CASSLVGTGGPITGELFF
TRBJ2-1	-	-	TRBV15	TGTGCCACCGGTGCGGGGTCCTACAATGAGCAGTTCTTC	CATGAGSYNEQFF
TRBJ1-1	-	-	TRBV6-1	TGTGCCAGCAGAAACCAGGGGTTCACTGAAGCTTTCTTT	CASRNQGFTEAFF
TRBJ1-4	once	-	TRBV6-6	TGTGCCAGCAGTCATGGACGGGAATCAACTAATGAAAAACTGTTTTTT	CASSHGRESTNEKLFF
TRBJ2-7	-	TRBD1	TRBV7-9	TGTTCCAGCAGCTTAGAAGGGACAGGGGTACCCTACGAGCAGTACTTC	CSSSLEGTGVPYEQYF
TRBJ2-4	few	-	TRBV6-5	TGTGCCAGCAGTTTCGCGGGCGGGCAGTACTTC	CASSFAGGQYF
TRBJ2-1	-	-	TRBV7-2	TGTGCCAGCAGCTTAGCGGTGGGAGGTATAACGGATGAGCAGTTCTTC	CASSLAVGGITDEQFF
TRBJ2-7	few	TRBD2	TRBV7-9	TGTGCCAGCAGCTTAGTCGGCCCTAGCGGGATCGAGCAGTACTTC	CASSLVGPSGIEQYF
TRBJ2-5	-	-	TRBV27	TGTGCCAGCAGTAGACCCGGAGGGACCCAGTACTTC	CASSRPGGTQYF
TRBJ2-3	-	-	TRBV9	TGTGCCAGCAGCGCATCCCCAGGGGTCGGCGGCACAGATACGCAGTATTTT	CASSASPGVGGTDTQYF
TRBJ1-5	-	TRBD1	TRBV25-1	TGTGCCAGCAGTGCCGGGACAGGGAGAAAAGCCCAGCATTTT	CASSAGTGRKAQHF
TRBJ2-1	-	TRBD2	TRBV5-6	TGTGCCAGCAGCGAGGCCCGGCGGGGGATGAATGAGCAGTTCTTC	CASSEARRGMNEQFF
TRBJ1-4	once	TRBD1	TRBV28	TGTGCCAGTTGGGGACAGGGCGTATTTACGGATGAAAAACTGTTTTTT	CASWGQGVFTDEKLFF
TRBJ1-1	few	-	TRBV9	TGTGCCAGCAGCGCGGAGGGACGGACCATGAACACTGAAGCTTTCTTT	CASSAEGRTMNTEAFF
TRBJ2-2	-	-	TRBV27	TGTGCCAGCAGCACGAACACCGGGGAGCTGTTTTTT	CASSTNTGELFF
TRBJ2-1	-	-	TRBV27	TGTGCCAGCATTCTATCTCAGGGGACAAGTGAGCAGTTCTTC	CASILSQGTSEQFF
TRBJ1-1	few	-	TRBV29-1	TGCAGCGTGCGAATTAACACTGAAGCTTTCTTT	CSVRINTEAFF
TRBJ2-7	-	TRBD1	TRBV28	TGTGCCAGCAGTTTGTGGGACAGAACCTCCTACGAGCAGTACTTC	CASSLWDRTSYEQYF
TRBJ2-1	-	-	TRBV18	TGTGCCAGCTCACCAGAGCCAGGCCACAATGAGCAGTTCTTC	CASSPEPGHNEQFF
TRBJ2-5	-	TRBD2	TRBV7-9	TGTGCCAGCAGATATGGGACTAGCGGGGGGGCGGAGACCCAGTACTTC	CASRYGTSGGAETQYF
TRBJ1-4	-	TRBD1	TRBV7-9	TGTGCCAGCAGCCCACAGGGGATGGGTGAAAAACTGTTTTTT	CASSPQGMGEKLFF
TRBJ1-5	few	-	TRBV4-1	TGCGCCAGCAGCCAGACCCTCAGGGATCAGCCCCAGCATTTT	CASSQTLRDQPQHF
TRBJ1-1	few	-	TRBV6-1	TGTGCCAGCAGTGAATCGGGAGGGGGGACTGAAGCTTTCTTT	CASSESGGGTEAFF
TRBJ1-4	-	TRBD1	TRBV5-4	TGTGCCAGCAGCGCCTACAGGGGCGTGGATGAAAAACTGTTTTTT	CASSAYRGVDEKLFF
TRBJ2-7	-	TRBD1	TRBV25-1	TGTGCCAGCAGTGTTAACAGGGGCCCAACAAAGTACGAGCAGTACTTC	CASSVNRGPTKYEQYF